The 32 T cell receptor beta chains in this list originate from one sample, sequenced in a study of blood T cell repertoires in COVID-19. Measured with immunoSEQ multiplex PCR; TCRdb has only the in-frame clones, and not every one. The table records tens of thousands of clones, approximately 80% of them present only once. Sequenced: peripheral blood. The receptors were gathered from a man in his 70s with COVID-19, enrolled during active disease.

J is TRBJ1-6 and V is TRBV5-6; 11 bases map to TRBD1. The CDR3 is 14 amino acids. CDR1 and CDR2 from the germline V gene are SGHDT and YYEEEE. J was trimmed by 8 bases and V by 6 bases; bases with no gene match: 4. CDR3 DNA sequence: TGTGCCAGCAACTGGGACAGGGGGGATTCACCCCTCCACTTT. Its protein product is CASNWDRGDSPLHF. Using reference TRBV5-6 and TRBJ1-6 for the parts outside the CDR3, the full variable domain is DAGVTQSPTHLIKTRGQQVTLRCSPKSGHDTVSWYQQALGQGPQFIFQYYEEEERQRGNFPDRFSGHQFPNYSSELNVNALLLGDSALYLCASNWDRGDSPLHFGNGTRLTVT.

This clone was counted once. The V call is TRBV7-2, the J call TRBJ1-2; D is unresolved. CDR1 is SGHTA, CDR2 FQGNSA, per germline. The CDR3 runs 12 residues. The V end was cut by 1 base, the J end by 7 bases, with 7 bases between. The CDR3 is CASSLDGRGYTF. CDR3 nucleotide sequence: TGTGCCAGCAGCTTAGATGGCCGTGGCTACACCTTC.

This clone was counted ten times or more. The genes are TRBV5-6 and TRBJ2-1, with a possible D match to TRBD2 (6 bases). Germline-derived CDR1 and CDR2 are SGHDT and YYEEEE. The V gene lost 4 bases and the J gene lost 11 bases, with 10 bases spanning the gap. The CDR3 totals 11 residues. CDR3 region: CASSLGTQQFF. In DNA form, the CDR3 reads TGTGCCAGCAGCCTAGGGACTCAGCAGTTCTTC. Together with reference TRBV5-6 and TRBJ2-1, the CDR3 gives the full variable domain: DAGVTQSPTHLIKTRGQQVTLRCSPKSGHDTVSWYQQALGQGPQFIFQYYEEEERQRGNFPDRFSGHQFPNYSSELNVNALLLGDSALYLCASSLGTQQFFGPGTRLTVL.

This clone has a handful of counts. The CDR3 reads CASARTRQDTQYF. The CDR3, as DNA: TGTGCCAGCGCGAGGACTAGGCAAGATACGCAGTATTTT. The V call is TRBV7-2, the J call TRBJ2-3; 7 nucleotides line up with TRBD2. Unmatched junction bases numbered 7, after V lost 8 bases and J lost 5 bases. The CDR3 runs to 13 residues. In germline, CDR1 is SGHTA, CDR2 FQGNSA.

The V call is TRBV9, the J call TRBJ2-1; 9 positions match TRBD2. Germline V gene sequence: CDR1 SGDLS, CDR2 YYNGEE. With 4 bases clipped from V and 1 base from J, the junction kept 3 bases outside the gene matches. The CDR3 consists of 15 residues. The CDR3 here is CASSPSGISYNEQFF. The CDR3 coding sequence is TGTGCCAGCAGCCCTAGCGGGATTTCCTACAATGAGCAGTTCTTC. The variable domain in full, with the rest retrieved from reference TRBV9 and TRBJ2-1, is DSGVTQTPKHLITATGQRVTLRCSPRSGDLSVYWYQQSLDQGLQFLIQYYNGEERAKGNILERFSAQQFPDLHSELNLSSLELGDSALYFCASSPSGISYNEQFFGPGTRLTVL.

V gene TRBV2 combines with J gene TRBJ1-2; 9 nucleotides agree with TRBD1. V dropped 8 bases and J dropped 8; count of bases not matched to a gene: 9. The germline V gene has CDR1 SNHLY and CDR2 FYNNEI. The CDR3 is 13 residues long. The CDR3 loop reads CASLVDRGAGYTF. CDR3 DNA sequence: TGTGCCAGCTTAGTGGACAGGGGAGCCGGCTACACCTTC.

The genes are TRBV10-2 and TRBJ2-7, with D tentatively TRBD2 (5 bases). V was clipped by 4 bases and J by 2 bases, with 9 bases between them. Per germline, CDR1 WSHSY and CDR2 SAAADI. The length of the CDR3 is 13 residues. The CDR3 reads CASSAGVAYEQYF. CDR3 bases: TGCGCCAGCAGTGCCGGGGTCGCCTACGAGCAGTACTTC.

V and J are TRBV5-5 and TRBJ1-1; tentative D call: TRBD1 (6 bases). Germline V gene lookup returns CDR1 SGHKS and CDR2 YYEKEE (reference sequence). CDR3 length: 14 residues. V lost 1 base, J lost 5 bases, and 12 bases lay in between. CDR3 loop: CASSLWAGETEAFF. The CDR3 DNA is TGTGCCAGCAGCTTGTGGGCAGGGGAAACTGAAGCTTTCTTT.

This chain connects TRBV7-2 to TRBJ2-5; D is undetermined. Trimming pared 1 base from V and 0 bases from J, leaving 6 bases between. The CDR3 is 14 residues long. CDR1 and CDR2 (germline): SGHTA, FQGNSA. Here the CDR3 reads CASSLEYYQETQYF. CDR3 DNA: TGTGCCAGCAGCTTAGAATACTACCAAGAGACCCAGTACTTC.

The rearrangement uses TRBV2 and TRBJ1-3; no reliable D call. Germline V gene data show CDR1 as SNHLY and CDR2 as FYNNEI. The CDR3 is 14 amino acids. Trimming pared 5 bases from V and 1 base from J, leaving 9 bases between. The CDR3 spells CASSISGSGNTIYF. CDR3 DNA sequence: TGTGCCAGCAGTATCTCGGGGTCTGGAAACACCATATATTTT.

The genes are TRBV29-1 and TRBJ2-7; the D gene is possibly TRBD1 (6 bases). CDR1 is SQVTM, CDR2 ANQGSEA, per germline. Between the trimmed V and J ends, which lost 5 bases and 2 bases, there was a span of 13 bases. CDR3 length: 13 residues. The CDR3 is CSVLQGRTYEQYF. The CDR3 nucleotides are TGCAGCGTTCTACAGGGACGGACCTACGAGCAGTACTTC.

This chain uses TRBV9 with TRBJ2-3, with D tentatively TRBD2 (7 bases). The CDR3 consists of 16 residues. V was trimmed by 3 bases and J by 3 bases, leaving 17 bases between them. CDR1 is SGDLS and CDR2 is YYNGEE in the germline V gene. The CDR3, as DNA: TGTGCCAGCAGCGCCGGGGAGGGGGGCAGTACAGATACGCAGTATTTT. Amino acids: CASSAGEGGSTDTQYF. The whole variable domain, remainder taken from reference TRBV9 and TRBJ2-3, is DSGVTQTPKHLITATGQRVTLRCSPRSGDLSVYWYQQSLDQGLQFLIQYYNGEERAKGNILERFSAQQFPDLHSELNLSSLELGDSALYFCASSAGEGGSTDTQYFGPGTRLTVL.

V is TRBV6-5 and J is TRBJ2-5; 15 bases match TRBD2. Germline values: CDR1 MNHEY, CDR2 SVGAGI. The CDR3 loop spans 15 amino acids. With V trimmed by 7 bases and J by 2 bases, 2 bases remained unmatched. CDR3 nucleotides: TGTGCCAGCAACGGACTAGCGGGGGGGCAAGAGACCCAGTACTTC. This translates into CASNGLAGGQETQYF.

The CDR3 DNA follows: TGTGCCAGCAGCCTACTAGCGGGGGGGCAATATGAGCAGTTCTTC. Its protein is CASSLLAGGQYEQFF. The chain uses TRBV3-1 (or the pseudogene TRBV3-2) and TRBJ2-1, with TRBD2 identical over 13 bases. The V and J ends lost 4 bases and 8 bases, in that order; junction bases with no gene match: 5. Germline V gives CDR1 LGHDT, CDR2 YNNKEL (reference sequence). The CDR3 covers 15 residues.

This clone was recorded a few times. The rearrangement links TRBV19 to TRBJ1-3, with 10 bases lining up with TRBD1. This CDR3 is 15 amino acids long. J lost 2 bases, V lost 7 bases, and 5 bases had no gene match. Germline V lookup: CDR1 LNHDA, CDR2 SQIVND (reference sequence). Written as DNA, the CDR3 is TGTGCCAGTACCGCGGGACAGGGGACTGGAAACACCATATATTTT. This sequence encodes CASTAGQGTGNTIYF. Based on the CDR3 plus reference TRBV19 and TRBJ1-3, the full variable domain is DGGITQSPKYLFRKEGQNVTLSCEQNLNHDAMYWYRQDPGQGLRLIYYSQIVNDFQKGDIAEGYSVSREKKESFPLTVTSAQKNPTAFYLCASTAGQGTGNTIYFGEGSWLTVV.

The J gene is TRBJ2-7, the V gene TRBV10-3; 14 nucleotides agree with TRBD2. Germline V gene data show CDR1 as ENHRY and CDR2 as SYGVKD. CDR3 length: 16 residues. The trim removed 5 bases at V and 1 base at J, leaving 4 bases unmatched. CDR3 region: CAISPGTSGRSYEQYF. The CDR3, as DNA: TGTGCCATCAGTCCCGGGACTAGCGGGAGATCCTACGAGCAGTACTTC.

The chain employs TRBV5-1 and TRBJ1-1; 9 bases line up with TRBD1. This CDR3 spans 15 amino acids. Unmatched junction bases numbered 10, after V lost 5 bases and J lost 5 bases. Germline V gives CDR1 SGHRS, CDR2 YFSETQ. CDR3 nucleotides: TGCGCCAGCAGAGTGGGACAGGGCAAAGTTACTGAAGCTTTCTTT. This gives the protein CASRVGQGKVTEAFF.

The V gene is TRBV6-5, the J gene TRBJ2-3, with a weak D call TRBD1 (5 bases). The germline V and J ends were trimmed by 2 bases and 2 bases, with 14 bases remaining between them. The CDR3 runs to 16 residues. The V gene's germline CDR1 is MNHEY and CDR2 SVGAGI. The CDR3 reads CASSYGLTASTDTQYF. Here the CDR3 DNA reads TGTGCCAGCAGTTACGGTTTGACAGCCTCCACAGATACGCAGTATTTT.

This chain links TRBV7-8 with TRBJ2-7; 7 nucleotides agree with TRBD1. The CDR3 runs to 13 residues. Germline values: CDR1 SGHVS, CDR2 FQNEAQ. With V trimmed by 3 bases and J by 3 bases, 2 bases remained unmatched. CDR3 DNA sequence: TGTGCCAGCAGCTTTCGGACAGGCTACGAGCAGTACTTC. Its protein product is CASSFRTGYEQYF.

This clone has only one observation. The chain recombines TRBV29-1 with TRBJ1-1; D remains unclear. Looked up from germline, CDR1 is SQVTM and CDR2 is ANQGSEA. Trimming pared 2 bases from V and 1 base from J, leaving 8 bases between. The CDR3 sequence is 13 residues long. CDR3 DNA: TGCAGCGTTGAACGACACCCGAACACTGAAGCTTTCTTT. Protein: CSVERHPNTEAFF.

CDR3 sequence reads: CASSPGGSYNEQFF. CDR3 bases: TGTGCCAGCAGCCCCGGGGGGTCCTACAATGAGCAGTTCTTC. V usage is TRBV7-2 and J usage is TRBJ2-1; 7 nucleotides align to TRBD2. The CDR3 is made up of 14 amino acids. Germline V gives CDR1 SGHTA, CDR2 FQGNSA. J lost 1 base, V lost 5 bases, and 2 bases had no gene match.

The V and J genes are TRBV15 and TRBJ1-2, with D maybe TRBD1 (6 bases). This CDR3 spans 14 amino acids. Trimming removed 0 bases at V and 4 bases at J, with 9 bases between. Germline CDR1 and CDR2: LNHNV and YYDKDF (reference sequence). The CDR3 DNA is TGTGCCACCAGCAGAGAAACAGGGCCCTATGGCTACACCTTC. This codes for CATSRETGPYGYTF.

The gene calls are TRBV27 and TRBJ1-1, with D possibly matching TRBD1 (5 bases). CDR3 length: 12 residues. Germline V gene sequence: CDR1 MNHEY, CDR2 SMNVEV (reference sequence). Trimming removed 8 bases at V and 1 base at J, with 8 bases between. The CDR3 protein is CASQGGNTEAFF. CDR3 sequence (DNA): TGTGCCAGCCAGGGAGGGAACACTGAAGCTTTCTTT.

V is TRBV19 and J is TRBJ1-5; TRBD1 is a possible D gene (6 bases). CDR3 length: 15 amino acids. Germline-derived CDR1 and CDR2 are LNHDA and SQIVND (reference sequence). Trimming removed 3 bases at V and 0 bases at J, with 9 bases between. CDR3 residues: CASSIDRNSNQPQHF. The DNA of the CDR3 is TGTGCCAGTAGTATTGACAGGAATAGCAATCAGCCCCAGCATTTT. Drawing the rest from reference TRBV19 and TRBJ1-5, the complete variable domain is DGGITQSPKYLFRKEGQNVTLSCEQNLNHDAMYWYRQDPGQGLRLIYYSQIVNDFQKGDIAEGYSVSREKKESFPLTVTSAQKNPTAFYLCASSIDRNSNQPQHFGDGTRLSIL.

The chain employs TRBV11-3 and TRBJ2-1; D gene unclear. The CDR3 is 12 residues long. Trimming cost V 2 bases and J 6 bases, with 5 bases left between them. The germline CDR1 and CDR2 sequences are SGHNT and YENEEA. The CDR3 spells CASSLSTNEQFF. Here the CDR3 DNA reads TGTGCCAGCAGCTTATCTACCAATGAGCAGTTCTTC.

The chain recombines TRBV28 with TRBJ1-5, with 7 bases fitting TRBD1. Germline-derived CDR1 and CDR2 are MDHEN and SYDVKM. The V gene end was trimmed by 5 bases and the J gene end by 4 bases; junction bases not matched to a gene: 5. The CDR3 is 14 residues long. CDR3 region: CASSLGTENQPQHF. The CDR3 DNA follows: TGTGCCAGCAGTCTTGGGACAGAGAATCAGCCCCAGCATTTT.

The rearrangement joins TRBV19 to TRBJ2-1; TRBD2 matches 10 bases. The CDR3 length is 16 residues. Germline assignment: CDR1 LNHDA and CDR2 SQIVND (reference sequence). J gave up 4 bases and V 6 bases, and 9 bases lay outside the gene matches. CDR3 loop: CASSTGTSGVYNEQFF. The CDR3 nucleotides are TGTGCCAGTAGCACCGGCACTAGCGGGGTATACAATGAGCAGTTCTTC.

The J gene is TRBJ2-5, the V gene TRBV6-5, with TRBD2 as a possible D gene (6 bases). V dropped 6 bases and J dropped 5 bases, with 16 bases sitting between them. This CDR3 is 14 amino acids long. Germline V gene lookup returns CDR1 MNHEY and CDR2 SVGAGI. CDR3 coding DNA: TGTGCCAGCAGGGCCCGGGGGTCCGGGGAGACCCAGTACTTC. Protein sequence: CASRARGSGETQYF.

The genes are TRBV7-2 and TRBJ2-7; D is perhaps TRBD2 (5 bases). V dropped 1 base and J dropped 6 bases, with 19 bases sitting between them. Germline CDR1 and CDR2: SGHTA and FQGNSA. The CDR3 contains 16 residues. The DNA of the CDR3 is TGTGCCAGCAGCTTAGTGGTGGGAGTAATGCCTACCGAGCAGTACTTC. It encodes CASSLVVGVMPTEQYF.

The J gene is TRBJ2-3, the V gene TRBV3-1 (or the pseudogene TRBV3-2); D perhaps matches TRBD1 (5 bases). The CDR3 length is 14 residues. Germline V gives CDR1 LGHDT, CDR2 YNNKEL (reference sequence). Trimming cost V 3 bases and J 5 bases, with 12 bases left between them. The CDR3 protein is CASSHEPQGDTQYF. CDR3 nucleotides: TGTGCCAGCAGCCACGAACCCCAGGGAGATACGCAGTATTTT.

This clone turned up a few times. The CDR3 region has the DNA TGCAGCGTTGGGGCGGGACTAGCGGGAGTGGGTAATGAGCAGTTCTTC. Translating gives CSVGAGLAGVGNEQFF. V is TRBV29-1 and J is TRBJ2-1; 14 nucleotides agree with TRBD2. J lost 7 bases, V lost 4 bases, and 9 bases had no gene match. The CDR3 runs to 16 residues. Germline lookup yields CDR1 SQVTM and CDR2 ANQGSEA.

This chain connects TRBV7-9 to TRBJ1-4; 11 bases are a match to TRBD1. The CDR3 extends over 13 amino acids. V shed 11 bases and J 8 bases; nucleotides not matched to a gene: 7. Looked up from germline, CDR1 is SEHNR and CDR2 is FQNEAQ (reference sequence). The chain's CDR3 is CAGGQGAGEKLFF. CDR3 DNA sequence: TGTGCCGGCGGACAGGGGGCAGGGGAAAAACTGTTTTTT.